This entry concerns a single T cell receptor (beta chain). Antigen specificity is unknown. The data were obtained in a study of T cell repertoires in cytomegalovirus infection. Study information: Shared public TCR beta signatures pointed to both CMV infection and a matching HLA type.

Regarding the study as a whole: The cumulative frequency of public TCR beta families identified carriers of CMV plus the relevant HLA.

Trimming took 2 bases from V and 3 from J, leaving 4 bases between them. The CDR3 sequence is 12 residues long. In TCRdb, the reads were re-called with MiXCR into one record per CDR3 protein. The data show roughly 180,000 distinct CDR3 sequences, with roughly 21% seen just once and around a quarter held by the top ten. The chain employs TRBV23-1 and TRBJ1-1; no reliable D call. TRBV23-1 is labeled an ORF, and its function is uncertain. The source material was CD8+ T cells from cultured PBMCs, sampled from culture after CMV antigen stimulation. This receptor was taken from a human donor in good health (CMV status not recorded). Some clones in this sample may be carry-over from other donors' samples. The CDR3 DNA reads as TGCGCCAGCAGTCAAAGGCACACTGAAGCTTTCTTT. Its protein product is CASSQRHTEAFF.